The text below deals with one T cell receptor (beta chain). Antigen specificity is unknown. Sequencing used immunoSEQ multiplex PCR; TCRdb keeps in-frame clones, though not all of them. The sample carries approximately 97,000 clones, approximately 87% recorded once. This sample stems from a study of OX40 agonist ivuxolimab in advanced cancers. Study background: Hepatocellular carcinoma, melanoma, renal cell or head and neck cancer affected the dose-escalation patients. Past anti-PD-1, anti-PD-L1 or anti-CTLA-4 therapy was accepted, and 40% to 50% had received some. Regarding the study as a whole: Clonal expansion in partial responders at 0.1-3.0 mg/kg ranked among the lowest.

Germline V lookup: CDR1 LNHDA, CDR2 SQIVND (reference sequence). The CDR3 length is 15 residues. Deletions cut 6 bases from V and 5 bases from J, with 16 bases between. This sequence originates from an adult with an advanced solid tumor such as melanoma, head and neck, liver or kidney cancer. The sample here was CD4+ or CD8+ T cells sorted from blood, taken in a trial of the OX40 agonist ivuxolimab. The chain links TRBV19 to TRBJ1-4; D is unclear. The CDR3 loop reads CASSRRVRRNEKLFF. CDR3 nucleotides: TGTGCCAGTAGCAGGCGGGTGCGGAGAAATGAAAAACTGTTTTTT.